This TCR beta chain was obtained from a study of CD8 T cells in ankylosing spondylitis. Study-level results: Typical of ankylosing spondylitis blood, it appeared, was a TCR beta motif of several highly homologous variants. Some of these motif variants have turned up before, in reports on reactive arthritis synovial fluid and blood. Disease-associated clones were reportedly significantly overrepresented in matched ankylosing spondylitis synovial fluid.

The germline V and J ends were trimmed by 7 bases and 4 bases, with 18 bases remaining between them. Germline CDR1 and CDR2: DFQATT and SNEGSKA (reference sequence). This CDR3 has 14 amino acids. TCRdb independently ran MiXCR on the 5' RACE reads; one entry per CDR3 protein. This sample yields approximately 540,000 distinct CDR3 sequences, of which about 13% are seen a single time; approximately 6.3% belongs to the top ten. There are a few counts of this clonotype. Antigen unknown. The sample taken for sequencing was blood, either unsorted or a sorted T cell fraction (not recorded which). V gene TRBV20-1 combines with J gene TRBJ2-3; D not resolved. The clonotype originates from a male donor with ankylosing spondylitis. The CDR3 DNA follows: TGCAGTGTCCAAGACCCCTTTCTTTCAGATACGCAGTATTTT. It specifies CSVQDPFLSDTQYF.